This T cell receptor beta chain was sequenced in a study of blood T cell repertoires in COVID-19. Study-level background: From the United States, Italy and Spain came samples of acute and convalescent COVID-19.

The CDR3 covers 18 residues. V was pared by 5 bases and J by 0 bases, with 20 bases between. CDR1 is SEHNR, CDR2 FQNEAQ, per germline (reference sequence). In its sample, this clone was seen once. Assay used: immunoSEQ multiplex PCR; TCRdb lists only in-frame clones, some missing. The sample yields about 64,000 clones, around 66% seen once. Material for sequencing was PBMCs or T cells enriched from blood (not recorded which). This sequence originates from an older woman who had been exposed to COVID-19. The chain employs TRBV7-9 and TRBJ1-5; D is undetermined. The CDR3 loop is CASSPAPTDELSNQPQHF. CDR3 sequence (DNA): TGTGCCAGCAGCCCGGCCCCGACTGACGAACTTAGCAATCAGCCCCAGCATTTT.